One and the same sample provided the 9 T cell receptor beta chains below, sequenced in a study of blood T cell repertoires in COVID-19. Data came from immunoSEQ multiplex PCR; TCRdb stores just in-frame clones and leaves some out. The data contain about 110,000 clones, 86% of them singletons. Sequencing was carried out using peripheral blood. These receptors originate from a man aged 40-55 years with acute or convalescent COVID-19.

This sequence joins TRBV7-6 and TRBJ2-7; 8 positions match TRBD2. V shed 6 bases, J shed 2 bases, and the junction held 6 bases outside the gene matches. This CDR3 has 14 residues. Germline V gene lookup returns CDR1 SGHVS and CDR2 FNYEAQ. CDR3 DNA sequence: TGTGCCAGCAGACCGGGACTAGATACCTACGAGCAGTACTTC. It encodes CASRPGLDTYEQYF.

The DNA of the CDR3 is TGTGCCAGCAGCCAAATCGGGGAGACCCAGTACTTC. It yields the protein CASSQIGETQYF. J is TRBJ2-5 and V is TRBV7-8; no clear D. V lost 5 bases to trimming and J lost 5 bases, with 9 bases between them. This CDR3 region has 12 residues. Germline values: CDR1 SGHVS, CDR2 FQNEAQ.

This chain joins TRBV11-2 and TRBJ2-7; 8 bases are shared with TRBD2. With V trimmed by 5 bases and J by 3 bases, 6 bases remained unmatched. The germline gives CDR1 SGHAT, CDR2 FQNNGV. CDR3 length: 14 amino acids. CDR3 in amino acids: CASSVASGRYEQYF. In nucleotides, the CDR3 is TGTGCCAGCAGCGTTGCTAGCGGGCGCTACGAGCAGTACTTC. Filled out from reference TRBV11-2 and TRBJ2-7, the complete variable domain reads EAGVAQSPRYKIIEKRQSVAFWCNPISGHATLYWYQQILGQGPKLLIQFQNNGVVDDSQLPKDRFSAERLKGVDSTLKIQPAKLEDSAVYLCASSVASGRYEQYFGPGTRLTVT.

This chain links TRBV6-5 with TRBJ2-1; TRBD1 might be the D (6 bases). This CDR3 is 12 amino acids long. Trimming left V 6 bases short and J 7 bases short, with 10 bases between. Germline lookup yields CDR1 MNHEY and CDR2 SVGAGI. CDR3 DNA: TGTGCCAGCAGCATCAGGGGAAATGAGCAGTTCTTC. Translation gives CASSIRGNEQFF.

This clone was picked up a small number of times. The chain employs TRBV5-4 and TRBJ1-1; D not resolved. Germline V gene data show CDR1 as SGHNT and CDR2 as YYREEE (reference sequence). The length of the CDR3 is 13 residues. Trimming shortened V by 1 base and J by 1 base, and 5 bases separated the two germline ends. The CDR3, as DNA: TGTGCCAGCAGCTTGCGACAGAACACTGAAGCTTTCTTT. Translating it yields CASSLRQNTEAFF.

The chain is built from TRBV7-2 and TRBJ1-6; TRBD1 might be the D (5 bases). Germline V gene data show CDR1 as SGHTA and CDR2 as FQGNSA. Between the trimmed V and J ends, which lost 5 bases and 8 bases, there was a span of 19 bases. CDR3 length equals 16 residues. The CDR3 DNA follows: TGTGCCAGCAGCCAAACTGCTGACAGACGGCATTCACCCCTCCACTTT. This gives the protein CASSQTADRRHSPLHF.

The V call is TRBV5-6, the J call TRBJ1-3; the D gene is possibly TRBD1 (5 bases). Trimming cost V 4 bases and J 3 bases, with 11 bases left between them. CDR1 is SGHDT and CDR2 is YYEEEE in the germline V gene. The CDR3 sequence is 14 residues long. CDR3 residues: CASSEGAIGNTIYF. The CDR3 DNA follows: TGTGCCAGCAGCGAAGGGGCAATTGGAAACACCATATATTTT.

The chain carries TRBV7-9 and TRBJ1-2, with D possibly matching TRBD1 (6 bases). V was pared by 5 bases and J by 2 bases, with 15 bases between. Germline loops: CDR1 SEHNR, CDR2 FQNEAQ (reference sequence). This CDR3 has 15 residues. For the CDR3, the DNA is TGTGCCAGCAGCCCTCAATCTCAGGGGAACTATGGCTACACCTTC. Its protein is CASSPQSQGNYGYTF.

The chain is built from TRBV6-6 and TRBJ1-1; a possible D gene is TRBD1 (5 bases). V was pared by 2 bases and J by 1 base, with 14 bases between. The CDR3 has 16 amino acids. CDR1 and CDR2 (germline): MNHNY, SVGAGI (reference sequence). CDR3 nucleotide sequence: TGTGCCAGCAGTTACCCCGCCGGGGGGACGAACACTGAAGCTTTCTTT. It is translated as CASSYPAGGTNTEAFF.